A selection of T cell receptor beta chains follows, all from one sample in a study of blood T cell repertoires in COVID-19. TCRdb keeps only in-frame clones here, not all; method: immunoSEQ multiplex PCR. The data contain about 130,000 clones, 78% of them seen just once; the ten biggest clones take up about a tenth. Sequenced: peripheral blood. These receptors all come from a man between 60 and 75 years old who had recovered from COVID-19. Each CDR3 is given with its conserved first and last residue. Fields, in order: clone size, J gene, V gene, D gene, CDR3 protein, CDR3 DNA. The D gene is left open where the match is weak. Only some rows state a clone size, as once, few, many or a class for expanded clones.

>NA|TRBJ1-1|TRBV5-4|TRBD1
CASSTGGNVNTEAFF
TGTGCCAGCAGCACAGGGGGCAATGTGAACACTGAAGCTTTCTTT
>NA|TRBJ1-4|TRBV27|NA
CASSRKGISNEKLFF
TGTGCCAGCAGTCGAAAGGGGATTAGTAATGAAAAACTGTTTTTT
>few|TRBJ2-7|TRBV11-2|NA
CASSPRGSYEQYF
TGTGCCAGCAGCCCCAGGGGCTCCTACGAGCAGTACTTC
>NA|TRBJ2-5|TRBV5-1|TRBD2
CASSLLTSGGEETQYF
TGCGCCAGCAGCTTGTTGACTAGCGGGGGAGAAGAGACCCAGTACTTC
>few|TRBJ1-1|TRBV28|NA
CASSFLGANTEAFF
TGTGCCAGCAGTTTTTTAGGGGCGAACACTGAAGCTTTCTTT
>NA|TRBJ2-7|TRBV18|TRBD1
CASSPGPRQGRYEQYF
TGTGCCAGCTCACCGGGGCCCCGACAGGGACGGTACGAGCAGTACTTC
>NA|TRBJ1-5|TRBV28|TRBD1
CASRGGDRTGLNQPQHF
TGTGCCAGCAGGGGGGGGGATAGGACAGGGTTGAATCAGCCCCAGCATTTT
>NA|TRBJ1-2|TRBV18|NA
CASSPTSDYGYTF
TGTGCCAGCTCACCAACCTCGGACTATGGCTACACCTTC
>few|TRBJ1-3|TRBV6-5|NA
CASRLQGTGNTIYF
TGTGCCAGCAGGTTACAGGGAACCGGAAACACCATATATTTT
>once|TRBJ2-2|TRBV7-2|TRBD1
CASSLRQGGTGELFF
TGTGCCAGCAGCCTAAGACAGGGGGGCACCGGGGAGCTGTTTTTT
>few|TRBJ1-4|TRBV6-5|NA
CASSYREGKLFF
TGTGCCAGCAGTTACAGGGAGGGAAAACTGTTTTTT
>once|TRBJ2-6|TRBV9|NA
CASSVAGGSSGANVLTF
TGTGCCAGCAGCGTAGCTGGCGGTTCCTCTGGGGCCAACGTCCTGACTTTC
>NA|TRBJ1-5|TRBV6-1|NA
CASSEIESNQPQHF
TGTGCCAGCAGTGAAATAGAAAGCAATCAGCCCCAGCATTTT
>NA|TRBJ2-2|TRBV7-7|NA
CASSFSVNTGELFF
TGTGCTAGCAGCTTTTCAGTGAACACCGGGGAGCTGTTTTTT
>NA|TRBJ1-4|TRBV5-4|NA
CASSFGQSNEKLFF
TGTGCCAGCAGCTTTGGACAGTCCAATGAAAAACTGTTTTTT
>NA|TRBJ1-1|TRBV11-2|NA
CASSLGAVNTEAFF
TGTGCCAGCAGCTTGGGGGCAGTGAACACTGAAGCTTTCTTT
>NA|TRBJ1-1|TRBV7-3|NA
CASSPEGHSNTEAFF
TGTGCCAGCAGCCCGGAAGGACATTCGAACACTGAAGCTTTCTTT
>NA|TRBJ2-3|TRBV28|TRBD2
CASGTSGGPDTQYF
TGTGCCAGCGGGACTAGCGGGGGACCAGATACGCAGTATTTT
>NA|TRBJ1-5|TRBV7-9|NA
CASSTDRPNSNQPQHF
TGTGCCAGCAGCACTGACAGGCCGAATAGCAATCAGCCCCAGCATTTT
>NA|TRBJ2-4|TRBV4-3|NA
CASSQGMRAKNIQYF
TGCGCCAGCAGCCAAGGGATGAGGGCCAAAAACATTCAGTACTTC
>few|TRBJ2-7|TRBV6-5|TRBD2
CASTNLAGGLYEQYF
TGTGCCAGCACTAATTTAGCGGGGGGTTTATACGAGCAGTACTTC
>NA|TRBJ1-2|TRBV5-4|NA
CASSLAGDSNYGYTF
TGTGCCAGCAGCTTGGCAGGGGATTCCAACTATGGCTACACCTTC
>NA|TRBJ2-5|TRBV18|NA
CASSLRGGETQYF
TGTGCCAGCTCACTCAGGGGTGGCGAGACCCAGTACTTC
>NA|TRBJ2-3|TRBV11-2|NA
CASSFSSDTQYF
TGTGCCAGCAGCTTTAGTTCAGATACGCAGTATTTT
>NA|TRBJ2-1|TRBV29-1|TRBD2
CSVDRGGSYNEQFF
TGCAGCGTTGATCGGGGCGGGAGTTACAATGAGCAGTTCTTC